Listed below are T cell receptor beta chains from one sample, sequenced in a study of blood T cell repertoires in COVID-19. Sequencing was performed with immunoSEQ multiplex PCR; in TCRdb, only in-frame clones are kept and a portion is missing. The sample lists 200,000 to 250,000 clones; roughly nine tenths were seen once. Sample: PBMCs or T cells enriched from blood (not recorded which). The receptors were sampled from a woman between 45 and 60 years old in a cohort exposed to, infected with or recovered from COVID-19 (not recorded which). Both conserved end residues are part of each CDR3.

v_gene: TRBV28
CDR3aa: CASSLSGFNSPLHF

v_gene: TRBV19
CDR3aa: CASSSGRGGYGYTF

v_gene: TRBV15
CDR3aa: CATSRDRNRRGNYGYTF

v_gene: TRBV21-1
CDR3aa: CASSKWGRETQYF

v_gene: TRBV15
CDR3aa: CATSLWKQDNQPQHF

v_gene: TRBV7-2
CDR3aa: CASSLDGSSYNEQFF

v_gene: TRBV21-1
CDR3aa: CARLQYPARQGRFNEQFF

v_gene: TRBV5-1
CDR3aa: CASSPFASRETQYF

v_gene: TRBV11-2
CDR3aa: CASSLDSGGAYEQFF

v_gene: TRBV19
CDR3aa: CASNTGNTGELFF

v_gene: TRBV11-3
CDR3aa: CASSLDRGRQYF

v_gene: TRBV6-2/TRBV6-3
CDR3aa: CASSYSGDSSPLHF

v_gene: TRBV7-3
CDR3aa: CASSLPREQYF

v_gene: TRBV27
CDR3aa: CASSWNRVYGYTF

v_gene: TRBV5-1
CDR3aa: CASSVDSTGFYGYTF

v_gene: TRBV4-3
CDR3aa: CASREQGATEAFF

v_gene: TRBV12-3/TRBV12-4
CDR3aa: CASSRDSYYGYTF

v_gene: TRBV6-5
CDR3aa: CASRSGGETQYF

v_gene: TRBV6-5
CDR3aa: CASSSGTGTTDTQYF

v_gene: TRBV11-3
CDR3aa: CASPNYGYTF

v_gene: TRBV5-1
CDR3aa: CASTLTGTGGNTIYF

v_gene: TRBV6-5
CDR3aa: CASSYGGQGYEQYF

v_gene: TRBV4-2
CDR3aa: CASSQERRGDYGYTF

v_gene: TRBV5-8
CDR3aa: CASHRGPQPQHF

v_gene: TRBV19
CDR3aa: CASSIQGPYNEQFF

v_gene: TRBV7-3
CDR3aa: CASSPNSGAGELFF

v_gene: TRBV7-9
CDR3aa: CASSRGQTNSPLHF

v_gene: TRBV5-4
CDR3aa: CASSLSRGPKNIQYF

v_gene: TRBV4-3
CDR3aa: CASSQDKIRGALQPQHF

v_gene: TRBV29-1
CDR3aa: CSARTVNYGYTF

v_gene: TRBV2
CDR3aa: CASSEGERGTYEQYF

v_gene: TRBV7-3
CDR3aa: CASSLTSDNEQYF

v_gene: TRBV5-5
CDR3aa: CASSRSGNNEQFF

v_gene: TRBV4-1
CDR3aa: CASSQVVLRGPSEQFF

v_gene: TRBV6-5
CDR3aa: CASSYDPGKGNTEAFF

v_gene: TRBV7-4
CDR3aa: CASSEGTGGPPRQETQYF

v_gene: TRBV6-2/TRBV6-3
CDR3aa: CASSLSGQLYNEQFF

v_gene: TRBV5-1
CDR3aa: CASSSRPPGGVTDTQYF

v_gene: TRBV11-3
CDR3aa: CASSSRRSNTGELFF

v_gene: TRBV7-9
CDR3aa: CASSPKDRVYGYTF

v_gene: TRBV7-3
CDR3aa: CASSSLGTDTEAFF